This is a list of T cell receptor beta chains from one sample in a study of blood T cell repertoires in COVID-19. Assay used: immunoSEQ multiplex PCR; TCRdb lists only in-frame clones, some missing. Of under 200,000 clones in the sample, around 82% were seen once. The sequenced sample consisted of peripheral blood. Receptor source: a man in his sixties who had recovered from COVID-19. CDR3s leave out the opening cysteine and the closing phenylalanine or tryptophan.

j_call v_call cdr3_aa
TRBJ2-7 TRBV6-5 ASSYSRGDYEQY
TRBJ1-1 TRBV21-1 ASSRGNMNTEAF
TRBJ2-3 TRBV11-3 ASSPGLAGFTDTQY
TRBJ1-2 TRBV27 ASCAGAGWSYT
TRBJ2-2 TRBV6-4 ASSRSGGTNTGELF
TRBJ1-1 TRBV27 ASSPTRGGVAF
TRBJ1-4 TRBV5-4 ASSPGQGTEKLF
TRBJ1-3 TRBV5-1 ASSLDSFRNTIY
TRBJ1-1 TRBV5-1 ASIPQGGDTEAF
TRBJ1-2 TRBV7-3 ASSLSGGRGYGYT
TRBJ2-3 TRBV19 ASSGSLTGTQY
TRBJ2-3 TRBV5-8 ASSLARSSASTDTQY
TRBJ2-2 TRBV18 ASSPWGDGLIGELF
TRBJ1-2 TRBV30 AWSPGHSLYGYT
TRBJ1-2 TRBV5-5 ASSLGGWGYT
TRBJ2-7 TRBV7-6 ASSPPESGVIPYEQY
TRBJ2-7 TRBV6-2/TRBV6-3 ASSYSIGGQRRLSYEQY
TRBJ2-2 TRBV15 ATNPRQGYTGELF
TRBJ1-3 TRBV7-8 ASTSARSGNTIY
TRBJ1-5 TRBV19 ASSKKIGTDQHQPQH
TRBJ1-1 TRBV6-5 ASSGEGLNTEAF
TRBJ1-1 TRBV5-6 ASSRPRGGLNTEAF
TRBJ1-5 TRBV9 ASSAQNSNQPQH
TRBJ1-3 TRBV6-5 ASSYGGGGTIY